The sequence of this TCR beta chain was determined in a study of CD8 T cells in ankylosing spondylitis. V trimming: 4 bases; J trimming: 6 bases; junction bases outside the gene matches: 11. The CDR3 covers 16 residues. Germline-derived CDR1 and CDR2 are LNHNV and YYDKDF (reference sequence). Study results and caveats: Apparently characteristic of ankylosing spondylitis blood was a TCR beta motif (about eight highly homologous variants).

This clonotype appeared a few times. Its antigen remains unknown. In TCRdb, the 5' RACE reads were re-called with MiXCR into one record per CDR3 protein. Seen here are some 330,000 distinct CDR3 sequences, roughly 8% observed once, and the top ten hold roughly 15%. The TCR was taken from a male donor with ankylosing spondylitis. The chain links TRBV15 to TRBJ2-1, with TRBD2 identical over 8 bases. Sequencing was carried out using blood, either unsorted or a sorted T cell fraction (not recorded which). DNA of the CDR3: TGTGCCACCAGCACCCATCAGGGGACTAGGAGCAATGAGCAGTTCTTC. It yields the protein CATSTHQGTRSNEQFF.